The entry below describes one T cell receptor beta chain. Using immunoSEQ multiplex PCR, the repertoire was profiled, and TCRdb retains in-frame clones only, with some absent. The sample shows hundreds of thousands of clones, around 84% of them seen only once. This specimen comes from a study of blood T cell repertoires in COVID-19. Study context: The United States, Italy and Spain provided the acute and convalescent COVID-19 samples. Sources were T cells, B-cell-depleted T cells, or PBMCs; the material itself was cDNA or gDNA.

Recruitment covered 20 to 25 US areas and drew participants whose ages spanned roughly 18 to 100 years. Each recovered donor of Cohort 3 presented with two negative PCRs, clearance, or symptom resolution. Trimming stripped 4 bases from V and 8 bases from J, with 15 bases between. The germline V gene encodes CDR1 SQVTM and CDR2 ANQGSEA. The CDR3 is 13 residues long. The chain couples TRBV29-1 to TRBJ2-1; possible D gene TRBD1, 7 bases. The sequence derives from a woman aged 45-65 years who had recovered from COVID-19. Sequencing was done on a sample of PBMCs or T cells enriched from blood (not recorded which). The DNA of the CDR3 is TGCAGCGTTGGCTCAGCAGGGGGGTATGAGCAGTTCTTC. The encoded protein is CSVGSAGGYEQFF.